The entry below describes one T cell receptor beta chain. What it binds is unknown. Profiled with immunoSEQ multiplex PCR; TCRdb holds only in-frame clones, not every one. The sample has 150,000 to 200,000 clones; almost 95% are singletons. The source of the sample is a study of T cell responses to AZD1222 COVID-19 vaccine. Study in general: Doses given second, at about 4 or about 12 weeks, were pooled.

Findings and limits, study-wide: Possibly, clonal diversity was underestimated; donors were largely white British and included more females. Regions 160-218 and 743-854 dominated among vaccine-associated CD4 TCRs spanning spike.

The V and J ends lost 5 bases and 2 bases, in that order; junction bases with no gene match: 16. This CDR3 spans 17 amino acids. Per the germline V gene, CDR1 is SGHRS and CDR2 is YFSETQ. This sequence was found in an adult in good health. The sequencing here drew on peripheral blood, taken on day 0 of AZD1222 vaccination. V gene TRBV5-1 combines with J gene TRBJ2-7, with 7 bases identical to TRBD2. This CDR3 is CASSRGTLAAEAYEQYF. CDR3 nucleotide sequence: TGCGCCAGCAGTCGAGGAACCCTAGCGGCAGAGGCCTACGAGCAGTACTTC.